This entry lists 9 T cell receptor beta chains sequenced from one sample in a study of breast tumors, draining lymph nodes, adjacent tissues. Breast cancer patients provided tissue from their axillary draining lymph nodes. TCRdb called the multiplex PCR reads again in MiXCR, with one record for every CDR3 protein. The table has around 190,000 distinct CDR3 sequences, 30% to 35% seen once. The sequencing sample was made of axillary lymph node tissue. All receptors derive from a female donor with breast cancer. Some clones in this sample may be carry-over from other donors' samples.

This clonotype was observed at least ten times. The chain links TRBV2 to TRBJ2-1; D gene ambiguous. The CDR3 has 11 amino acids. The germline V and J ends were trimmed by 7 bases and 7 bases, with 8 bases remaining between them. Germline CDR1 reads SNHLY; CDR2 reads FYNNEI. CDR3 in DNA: TGTGCCAGCATGACGGCGAATGAGCAGTTCTTC. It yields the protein CASMTANEQFF.

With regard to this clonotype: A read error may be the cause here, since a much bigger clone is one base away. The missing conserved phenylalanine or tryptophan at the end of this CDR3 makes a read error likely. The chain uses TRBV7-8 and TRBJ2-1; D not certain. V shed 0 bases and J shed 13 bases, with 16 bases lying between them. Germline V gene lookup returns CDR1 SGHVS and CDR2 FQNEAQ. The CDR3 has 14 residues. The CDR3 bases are TGTGCCAGCAGCTTAGCGGAGACGAGAGTAGTACAGTTCCTC. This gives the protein CASSLAETRVVQFL.

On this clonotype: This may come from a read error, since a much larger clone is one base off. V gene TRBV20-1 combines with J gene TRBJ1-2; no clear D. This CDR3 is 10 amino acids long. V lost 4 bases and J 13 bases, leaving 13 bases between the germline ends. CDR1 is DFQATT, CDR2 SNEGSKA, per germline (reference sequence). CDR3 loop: CSAKAYSCTF. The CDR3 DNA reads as TGCAGTGCTAAAGCCTATAGCTGCACCTTC.

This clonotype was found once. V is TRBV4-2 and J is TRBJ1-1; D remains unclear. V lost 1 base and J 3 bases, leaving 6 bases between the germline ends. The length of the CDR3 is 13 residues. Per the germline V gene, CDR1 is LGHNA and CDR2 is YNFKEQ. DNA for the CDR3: TGTGCCAGCAGCCAAGCTTCTGACACTGAAGCTTTCTTT. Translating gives CASSQASDTEAFF.

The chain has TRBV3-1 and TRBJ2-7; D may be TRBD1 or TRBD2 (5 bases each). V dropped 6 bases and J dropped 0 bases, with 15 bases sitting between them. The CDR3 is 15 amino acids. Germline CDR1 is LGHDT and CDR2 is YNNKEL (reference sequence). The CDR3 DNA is TGTGCCAGCAGTGGGGGTGAGGATTTCTCCTACGAGCAGTACTTC. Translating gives CASSGGEDFSYEQYF.

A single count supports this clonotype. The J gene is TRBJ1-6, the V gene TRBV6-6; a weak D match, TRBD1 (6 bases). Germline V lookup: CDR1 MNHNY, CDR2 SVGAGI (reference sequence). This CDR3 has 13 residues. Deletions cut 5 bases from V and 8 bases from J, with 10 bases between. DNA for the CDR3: TGTGCCAGCAGTGCCGGGGGCGATTCACCCCTCCACTTT. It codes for CASSAGGDSPLHF.

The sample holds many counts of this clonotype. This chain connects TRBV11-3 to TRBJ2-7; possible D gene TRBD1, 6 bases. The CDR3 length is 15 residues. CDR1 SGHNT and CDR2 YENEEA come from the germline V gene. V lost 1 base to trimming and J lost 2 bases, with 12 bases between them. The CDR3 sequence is CASSLGRDTAYEQYF. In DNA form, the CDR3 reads TGTGCCAGCAGCTTAGGTAGGGACACAGCCTACGAGCAGTACTTC. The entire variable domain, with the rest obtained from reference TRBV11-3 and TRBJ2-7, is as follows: EAGVVQSPRYKIIEKKQPVAFWCNPISGHNTLYWYLQNLGQGPELLIRYENEEAVDDSQLPKDRFSAERLKGVDSTLKIQPAELGDSAVYLCASSLGRDTAYEQYFGPGTRLTVT.

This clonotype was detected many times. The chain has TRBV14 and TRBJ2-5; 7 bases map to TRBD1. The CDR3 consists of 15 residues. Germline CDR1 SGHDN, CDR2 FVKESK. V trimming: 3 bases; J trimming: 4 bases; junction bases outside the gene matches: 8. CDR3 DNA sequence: TGTGCCAGCAGCCAGGCGACAGGGATACGAGAGACCCAGTACTTC. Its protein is CASSQATGIRETQYF.

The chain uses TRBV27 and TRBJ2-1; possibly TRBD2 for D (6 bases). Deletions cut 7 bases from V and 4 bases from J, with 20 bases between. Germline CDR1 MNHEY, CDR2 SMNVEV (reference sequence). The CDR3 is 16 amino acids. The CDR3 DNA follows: TGTGCCAGCACCCTGGAGGGCCCCAACAAATACAATGAGCAGTTCTTC. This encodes CASTLEGPNKYNEQFF.